This T cell receptor beta chain was profiled in a study of identical twins. In TCRdb, the 5' RACE reads were re-called with MiXCR into one record per CDR3 protein. The data contain around 490,000 distinct CDR3 sequences, around 24% of them singletons. Study observations and caveats: Surplus twin overlap in beta out-of-frame sequences was less pronounced.

V lost 7 bases to trimming and J lost 4 bases; unmatched junction nucleotides: 7. The germline CDR1 and CDR2 sequences are SGHRS and YFSETQ. CDR3 length: 16 amino acids. Regarding this clonotype: The antigen is undetermined.

These records were also assigned to another study, of yellow fever vaccine responses in identical twins.

The sample comprised CD4+ T cells sorted from blood. The chain links TRBV5-1 to TRBJ2-1, with 14 bases aligning to TRBD2. This receptor was identified in a young woman in good health. Written as DNA, the CDR3 is TGCGCCAGCCGCAGGACTAGCGGGGGGACGTACAATGAGCAGTTCTTC. Translation gives CASRRTSGGTYNEQFF. The variable domain in full, with the rest retrieved from reference TRBV5-1 and TRBJ2-1, is KAGVTQTPRYLIKTRGQQVTLSCSPISGHRSVSWYQQTPGQGLQFLFEYFSETQRNKGNFPGRFSGRQFSNSRSEMNVSTLELGDSALYLCASRRTSGGTYNEQFFGPGTRLTVL.